The 28 T cell receptor beta chains below come from one sample, sequenced in a study of beta chain features in type 1 diabetes. Study results and limitations: Shorter TCRB CDR3s, moderately but significantly so, were found in Type 1 diabetes patients in all four CD4+ subsets.

Their target antigens are unknown. What was sequenced were expressed TCRB transcripts, since all of the isolated RNA had been reverse transcribed. Method: immunoSEQ multiplex PCR; TCRdb's copy keeps in-frame clones and lacks some. In the table there are 300,000 to 350,000 clones, approximately 9.7% of which are singletons. Sequencing was performed on central memory CD4+ T cells from blood. These receptors came from a young man with type 1 diabetes.

This clone was detected once. The chain uses TRBV6-1 and TRBJ1-1, with 10 bases matching TRBD1. The J segment lost 4 bases and the V segment lost 6 bases, leaving 5 bases of the junction unmatched. The CDR3 runs 14 residues. Looked up from germline, CDR1 is MNHNS and CDR2 is SASEGT. The CDR3 spells CASRTGGMSTEAFF. The CDR3 bases are TGTGCCAGCAGGACAGGGGGCATGAGCACTGAAGCTTTCTTT.

This clone appeared a few times. The chain is built from TRBV5-1 and TRBJ2-1, with a tentative D call TRBD2 (5 bases). CDR3 length: 17 residues. The germline V and J ends were trimmed by 5 bases and 0 bases, with 18 bases remaining between them. CDR1 is SGHRS and CDR2 is YFSETQ in the germline V gene. CDR3 amino acids: CASRLGAVQSSYNEQFF. The CDR3 DNA reads TGCGCCAGCAGACTAGGAGCCGTCCAATCCTCCTACAATGAGCAGTTCTTC.

This clone has a handful of counts. The chain carries TRBV2 and TRBJ2-1; 13 bases line up with TRBD2. Germline CDR1 reads SNHLY; CDR2 reads FYNNEI. The length of the CDR3 is 14 residues. V lost 6 bases to trimming and J lost 7 bases; unmatched junction nucleotides: 3. The chain's CDR3 is CASRGTSGENEQFF. The CDR3 DNA reads as TGTGCCAGCAGGGGGACTAGCGGGGAAAATGAGCAGTTCTTC.

The chain employs TRBV29-1 and TRBJ2-1, with D maybe TRBD1 (6 bases). The V and J ends lost 0 bases and 14 bases respectively, with 8 bases between them. Germline loops: CDR1 SQVTM, CDR2 ANQGSEA. The CDR3 extends over 10 amino acids. The CDR3 DNA reads TGCAGCGTTGAAGAGGCAGGGGAGTTCTTC. Translating it yields CSVEEAGEFF.

J is TRBJ2-3 and V is TRBV9; D may match TRBD1 or TRBD2 (5 bases each). V was pared by 9 bases and J by 2 bases, with 16 bases between. The CDR3 extends over 14 amino acids. Germline-derived CDR1 and CDR2 are SGDLS and YYNGEE. CDR3 sequence (DNA): TGTGCCACCCAACCGGGACCTCTCACAGATACGCAGTATTTT. It is translated as CATQPGPLTDTQYF.

J is TRBJ2-3 and V is TRBV23-1; D remains ambiguous. TRBV23-1 is designated an ORF whose function remains uncertain. The CDR3 is 18 residues long. V lost 0 bases and J lost 4, with 20 bases in between. CDR3 region: CASSQSMGRLSPPDTQYF. Here the CDR3 DNA reads TGCGCCAGCAGTCAATCAATGGGTAGGCTTTCGCCACCAGATACGCAGTATTTT.

This clone has more than one count but fewer than ten. Other nucleotide sequences from this sample produce the same CDR3. The chain carries TRBV7-2 and TRBJ1-2; D might be TRBD1 (5 bases). V lost 5 bases to trimming and J lost 8 bases, with 15 bases between them. Per the germline V gene, CDR1 is SGHTA and CDR2 is FQGNSA. There are 13 residues in the CDR3. The CDR3 is CASSPGGGGGYTF. The CDR3, as DNA: TGTGCCAGCAGCCCCGGTGGTGGGGGAGGCTACACCTTC.

This chain links TRBV11-2 with TRBJ2-2; a weak D match, TRBD2 (6 bases). The V gene's germline CDR1 is SGHAT and CDR2 FQNNGV. CDR3 length: 16 residues. V gave up 5 bases and J gave up 5 bases, with 18 bases separating them. The CDR3 bases are TGTGCCAGCAGCCTTCCCTTCCGGGGGAAGACCGGGGAGCTGTTTTTT. This codes for CASSLPFRGKTGELFF.

This clone was observed at least ten times. The same CDR3 can be traced to other DNA sequences in this sample. The chain links TRBV19 to TRBJ2-2; maybe TRBD1 (6 bases). The germline CDR1 and CDR2 sequences are LNHDA and SQIVND (reference sequence). Trimming left V 5 bases short and J 1 base short, with 8 bases between. The CDR3 has 14 amino acids. This CDR3 reads CASSRQENTGELFF. For the CDR3, the DNA is TGTGCCAGTAGTCGACAGGAGAACACCGGGGAGCTGTTTTTT. Looking up the rest from reference TRBV19 and TRBJ2-2 gives the full variable domain: DGGITQSPKYLFRKEGQNVTLSCEQNLNHDAMYWYRQDPGQGLRLIYYSQIVNDFQKGDIAEGYSVSREKKESFPLTVTSAQKNPTAFYLCASSRQENTGELFFGEGSRLTVL.

The chain carries TRBV5-5 and TRBJ2-6; D unclear. The germline CDR1 and CDR2 sequences are SGHKS and YYEKEE (reference sequence). The V and J ends lost 2 bases and 0 bases respectively, with 9 bases between them. The CDR3 length is 16 residues. CDR3 coding DNA: TGTGCCAGCAGCTTCGGTCCGGGCTCTGGGGCCAACGTCCTGACTTTC. Protein product: CASSFGPGSGANVLTF.

This clone was seen more than once but under ten times. The V call is TRBV7-2, the J call TRBJ1-2, with a weak D call TRBD1 (5 bases). The germline V and J ends were trimmed by 1 base and 7 bases, with 13 bases remaining between them. Germline V gene lookup returns CDR1 SGHTA and CDR2 FQGNSA. CDR3 length: 14 residues. CDR3 in amino acids: CASSLGRRRGGYTF. The CDR3 nucleotides are TGTGCCAGCAGCTTAGGGCGGAGAAGGGGTGGCTACACCTTC.

The chain is built from TRBV28 and TRBJ2-5, with D unclear. The CDR3 covers 14 residues. V was pared by 2 bases and J by 0 bases, with 7 bases between. The germline V gene has CDR1 MDHEN and CDR2 SYDVKM. CDR3 protein: CASSLMGNQETQYF. CDR3 nucleotides: TGTGCCAGCAGTTTAATGGGGAACCAAGAGACCCAGTACTTC.

The CDR3 reads CAYPRVSRPGSTYEQYF. CDR3 DNA sequence: TGTGCCTACCCCAGGGTATCCCGGCCCGGGAGCACCTACGAGCAGTACTTC. The V gene is TRBV10-3, the J gene TRBJ2-7, with D maybe TRBD2 (6 bases). The CDR3 has 17 amino acids. Trimming stripped 11 bases from V and 2 bases from J, with 28 bases between. CDR1 ENHRY and CDR2 SYGVKD come from the germline V gene.

The chain has TRBV7-2 and TRBJ2-7; D tentatively reads TRBD1 or TRBD2 (5 bases each). Trimming shortened V by 1 base and J by 2 bases, and 12 bases separated the two germline ends. CDR1 and CDR2 (germline): SGHTA, FQGNSA. The CDR3 is made up of 15 amino acids. The CDR3 loop reads CASSLGGARTYEQYF. CDR3 nucleotides: TGTGCCAGCAGCTTAGGAGGGGCGCGCACCTACGAGCAGTACTTC.

The chain has TRBV4-3 and TRBJ2-1; 8 nucleotides line up with TRBD2. Trimming at V came to 1 base and at J to 8 bases, leaving 16 bases not matched to a gene. Germline V gene sequence: CDR1 LGHNA, CDR2 YSLEER. The CDR3 loop spans 18 amino acids. In DNA form, the CDR3 reads TGCGCCAGCAGCCAAGTTCAGTTAGGCGGGGGGCGGCCACATGAGCAGTTCTTC. It yields the protein CASSQVQLGGGRPHEQFF.

CDR3 amino acids: CASSPSASDREYTGELFF. CDR3 nucleotide sequence: TGTGCCAGCAGCCCCTCAGCCTCGGACAGGGAGTACACCGGGGAGCTGTTTTTT. The chain combines TRBV7-2 with TRBJ2-2, with TRBD1 identical over 8 bases. The germline gives CDR1 SGHTA, CDR2 FQGNSA. This CDR3 is 18 amino acids long. V shed 5 bases, J shed 3 bases, and the junction held 14 bases outside the gene matches.

The chain combines TRBV6-5 with TRBJ1-5; perhaps TRBD1 as D (5 bases). CDR3 length equals 14 residues. Germline V CDR1 and CDR2: MNHEY, SVGAGI. V lost 7 bases, J lost 4 bases, and 14 bases lay in between. CDR3 bases: TGTGCCAGCACCCTGGAGGGGTTGAATCAGCCCCAGCATTTT. Its protein product is CASTLEGLNQPQHF.

The chain joins TRBV7-2 to TRBJ1-1, with D uncertain. Germline loops: CDR1 SGHTA, CDR2 FQGNSA. The V and J ends lost 4 bases and 4 bases respectively, with 13 bases between them. The CDR3 loop spans 14 amino acids. The DNA for the CDR3 is TGTGCCAGCAGCTGGGGTATTTCTAGCACTGAAGCTTTCTTT. Translated: CASSWGISSTEAFF.

This clone has just a few counts. V gene TRBV7-9 combines with J gene TRBJ2-7, with TRBD2 identical over 13 bases. This CDR3 spans 14 amino acids. The germline gives CDR1 SEHNR, CDR2 FQNEAQ (reference sequence). J was trimmed by 5 bases and V by 5 bases; bases with no gene match: 3. Here the CDR3 reads CASSPGLAGDEQYF. The CDR3 coding sequence is TGTGCCAGCAGCCCCGGACTAGCGGGGGACGAGCAGTACTTC.

The chain uses TRBV19 and TRBJ1-5; no definite D call. In germline, CDR1 is LNHDA, CDR2 SQIVND (reference sequence). The CDR3 has 13 amino acids. V was shortened by 4 bases and J by 3 bases, with 7 bases between the two germline ends. The CDR3 sequence is CASSRGINQPQHF. Written as DNA, the CDR3 is TGTGCCAGTAGTAGAGGGATCAATCAGCCCCAGCATTTT.

On this clone itself: The sample contains more than one DNA sequence encoding this CDR3. The chain has TRBV27 and TRBJ1-2, with D possibly being TRBD1 (6 bases). In germline, CDR1 is MNHEY, CDR2 SMNVEV (reference sequence). The CDR3 spans 13 residues. V dropped 3 bases and J dropped 4 bases, with 9 bases sitting between them. The CDR3 here is CASSFRGAYGYTF. The CDR3 DNA sequence: TGTGCCAGCAGTTTCAGGGGAGCCTATGGCTACACCTTC.

The CDR3 is CASGAASGANVLTF. The CDR3 coding sequence is TGTGCCAGCGGCGCTGCCTCTGGGGCCAACGTCCTGACTTTC. The chain uses TRBV11-2 and TRBJ2-6, with no clear D. The germline gives CDR1 SGHAT, CDR2 FQNNGV. CDR3 length: 14 amino acids. V was trimmed by 8 bases and J by 0 bases, leaving 8 bases between them.

The rearrangement links TRBV2 to TRBJ2-1; D possibly matches TRBD1 or TRBD2 (6 bases each). V was pared by 3 bases and J by 14 bases, with 17 bases between. The length of the CDR3 is 13 residues. Looked up from germline, CDR1 is SNHLY and CDR2 is FYNNEI. DNA for the CDR3: TGTGCCAGCAGTGAGTTTTTGGGGGGCGCGGAGTTCTTC. Translating gives CASSEFLGGAEFF.

This clone was observed a handful of times. The chain uses TRBV2 and TRBJ1-4; D not resolved. From germline, CDR1 is SNHLY and CDR2 FYNNEI. The CDR3 runs 15 residues. Trimming removed 5 bases from V and 0 bases from J, with 10 bases in between. The CDR3 DNA reads as TGTGCCAGCAGTCCCCAGCGGGCAACTAATGAAAAACTGTTTTTT. Translation: CASSPQRATNEKLFF.

The V call is TRBV6-5, the J call TRBJ2-1; a weak D match, TRBD1 (5 bases). Germline loops: CDR1 MNHEY, CDR2 SVGAGI. CDR3 length: 13 amino acids. V shed 6 bases and J shed 6 bases, with 12 bases lying between them. The chain's CDR3 is CASRQGRLNEQFF. The CDR3 DNA reads TGTGCCAGCAGGCAGGGTAGGCTCAATGAGCAGTTCTTC.

The chain joins TRBV19 to TRBJ2-2, with 7 bases aligning to TRBD2. With V trimmed by 9 bases and J by 3 bases, 7 bases remained unmatched. There are 14 residues in the CDR3. Germline-derived CDR1 and CDR2 are LNHDA and SQIVND (reference sequence). CDR3 sequence (DNA): TGTGCCAGCTATACAGGACTAGACACCGGGGAGCTGTTTTTT. Encoded protein: CASYTGLDTGELFF. Full variable domain (rest looked up from reference TRBV19 and TRBJ2-2): DGGITQSPKYLFRKEGQNVTLSCEQNLNHDAMYWYRQDPGQGLRLIYYSQIVNDFQKGDIAEGYSVSREKKESFPLTVTSAQKNPTAFYLCASYTGLDTGELFFGEGSRLTVL.

CDR3 residues: CASSYSMRTAYTEAFF. The CDR3 DNA is TGTGCCAGCAGTTACTCGATGAGGACAGCATACACTGAAGCTTTCTTT. This chain links TRBV6-5 with TRBJ1-1, with a tentative D call TRBD1 (6 bases). Germline assignment: CDR1 MNHEY and CDR2 SVGAGI. CDR3 size: 16 residues. With 0 bases removed from V and 3 bases from J, the gap between germline ends came to 14 bases.

This clone was seen only a few times. The chain employs TRBV29-1 and TRBJ1-2; D is possibly TRBD1 (5 bases). Germline V CDR1 and CDR2: SQVTM, ANQGSEA. The ends were cut back, 6 bases at V and 4 bases at J, with 21 bases in the middle. The CDR3 runs 15 residues. Written as DNA, the CDR3 is TGCAGCGTCCCCGACCGGGGGGAAGGAGTCTATGGCTACACCTTC. Amino acid sequence: CSVPDRGEGVYGYTF.